A single sample gave rise to the 10 T cell receptor beta chains below, sequenced in a study of shared T cell receptors in the human thymus. Produced via immunoSEQ multiplex PCR; TCRdb's table is partial and in-frame only. There are 600,000 to 900,000 clones in the sample; 80% to 90% occur only once, and around 0.01% lies in the top ten. These records were also assigned to another study, of human thymus T cells.

The sequenced material came from thymocytes. Receptor source: a girl in the first two years of life with a congenital heart defect.

The sample holds one count of this clone. The chain combines TRBV5-8 with TRBJ2-5; D gene ambiguous. The CDR3 sequence is 13 residues long. V was pared by 4 bases and J by 3 bases, with 10 bases between. Germline V gene data show CDR1 as SGHTS and CDR2 as YDEGEE. The DNA for the CDR3 is TGTGCCAGCAGCCCCCCGGAGAAAGAGACCCAGTACTTC. Translation gives CASSPPEKETQYF.

This clone was counted a single time. The chain employs TRBV2 and TRBJ2-7; D remains unclear. The germline V gene has CDR1 SNHLY and CDR2 FYNNEI. There are 12 residues in the CDR3. Trimming left V 8 bases short and J 0 bases short, with 8 bases between. In DNA, the CDR3 is TGTGCCAGCCGCACATACTCCTACGAGCAGTACTTC. It yields the protein CASRTYSYEQYF.

The rearrangement uses TRBV5-4 and TRBJ2-3; tentatively, D is TRBD2 (6 bases). V lost 5 bases and J 1 base, leaving 11 bases between the germline ends. CDR1 and CDR2 from the germline V gene are SGHNT and YYREEE (reference sequence). The CDR3 has 14 amino acids. For the CDR3, the DNA is TGTGCCAGCAGGGGGGACTCGCGCACAGATACGCAGTATTTT. Its translation is CASRGDSRTDTQYF. Filled out from reference TRBV5-4 and TRBJ2-3, the complete variable domain reads ETGVTQSPTHLIKTRGQQVTLRCSSQSGHNTVSWYQQALGQGPQFIFQYYREEENGRGNFPPRFSGLQFPNYSSELNVNALELDDSALYLCASRGDSRTDTQYFGPGTRLTVL.

As regards this clone: A read error may produce the germline difference seen at one junction end. The chain joins TRBV4-1 to TRBJ2-2; TRBD1 matches 10 bases. Germline V gene data show CDR1 as MGHRA and CDR2 as YSYEKL. CDR3 length: 18 amino acids. CDR3 sequence reads: CASSQDWWGQGMDGKLFF. CDR3 DNA sequence: TGCGCCAGCAGCCAAGATTGGTGGGGACAGGGGATGGACGGGAAGCTGTTTTTT.

The rearrangement joins TRBV2 to TRBJ1-2, with D perhaps TRBD1 (6 bases). This CDR3 spans 12 amino acids. V was trimmed by 6 bases and J by 8 bases, leaving 13 bases between them. Germline CDR1 is SNHLY and CDR2 is FYNNEI. Here the CDR3 reads CASRRQDGGYTF. The CDR3 DNA reads TGTGCCAGCAGGCGACAGGACGGGGGCTACACCTTC.

The chain recombines TRBV10-2 with TRBJ1-1, with D perhaps TRBD1 (6 bases). This CDR3 has 13 amino acids. Germline loops: CDR1 WSHSY, CDR2 SAAADI. V shed 6 bases and J shed 1 base, with 9 bases lying between them. The CDR3 DNA follows: TGCGCCAGCAGGGGGGCAGGGAACACTGAAGCTTTCTTT. Its translation: CASRGAGNTEAFF.

V is TRBV5-1 and J is TRBJ2-3, with TRBD2 identical over 10 bases. CDR3 length: 19 residues. From germline, CDR1 is SGHRS and CDR2 YFSETQ. Trimming at V came to 1 base and at J to 6 bases, leaving 17 bases not matched to a gene. The CDR3 DNA reads TGCGCCAGCAGCTTGCGCCCGCCCGTACTAGCGGGGTTGGGCGATACGCAGTATTTT. It codes for CASSLRPPVLAGLGDTQYF.

The genes are TRBV7-2 and TRBJ2-5; no definite D call. Germline V gene data show CDR1 as SGHTA and CDR2 as FQGNSA. Trimming stripped 1 base from V and 0 bases from J, with 12 bases between. This CDR3 is 16 amino acids long. The CDR3 loop is CASSLGRKAYQETQYF. The CDR3 DNA reads TGTGCCAGCAGCTTAGGGCGGAAGGCCTACCAAGAGACCCAGTACTTC.

In DNA, the CDR3 is TGCAGCGTTGAAGGGGGACTAGCGGGGGGTCGGGCAGATACGCAGTATTTT. It yields the protein CSVEGGLAGGRADTQYF. The V and J genes are TRBV29-1 and TRBJ2-3, with 15 bases matching TRBD2. The CDR3 runs to 17 residues. Germline assignment: CDR1 SQVTM and CDR2 ANQGSEA. Trimming at V came to 1 base and at J to 4 bases, leaving 6 bases not matched to a gene.

The chain carries TRBV28 and TRBJ1-1; D uncertain. The germline CDR1 and CDR2 sequences are MDHEN and SYDVKM. The V gene lost 0 bases and the J gene lost 1 base, with 6 bases spanning the gap. The CDR3 covers 14 residues. CDR3 DNA: TGTGCCAGCAGTTTATGGTTTCAGAACACTGAAGCTTTCTTT. The encoded protein is CASSLWFQNTEAFF. The complete variable domain, with remaining parts taken from reference TRBV28 and TRBJ1-1, reads DVKVTQSSRYLVKRTGEKVFLECVQDMDHENMFWYRQDPGLGLRLIYFSYDVKMKEKGDIPEGYSVSREKKERFSLILESASTNQTSMYLCASSLWFQNTEAFFGQGTRLTVV.